This T cell receptor (beta chain) was observed in a study of beta chain features in type 1 diabetes. The overall study: The study found patients and healthy donors alike in age, gender and cell yields. Sorted cells examined across all samples numbered around 99,000,000. Overall study findings and caveats: Moderate but significant shortening of TCRB CDR3s was recorded in all four CD4+ subsets from Type 1 diabetes patients. A potential influence of HLA type upon TCRB rearrangement remained unresolved herein.

The CDR3 length is 13 residues. V was shortened by 7 bases and J by 0 bases, with 7 bases between the two germline ends. Germline assignment: CDR1 SNHLY and CDR2 FYNNEI. The sequenced template was cDNA made from the entire isolated RNA. Here immunoSEQ multiplex PCR was the method, and the copy in TCRdb shows in-frame clones only, minus some. The sample records some 350,000 clones, 13% being singletons. CD45RO/CCR7/CD25/CD127/CD95/CD27 separated CD4+ naive, central memory, regulatory and stem cell-like memory cells by sorting. As regards this clone: Its specificity is unknown.

The specimen was naive CD4+ T cells from blood. V gene TRBV2 combines with J gene TRBJ2-1; weak D call: TRBD1 (6 bases). This clonotype originated in a woman in her late teens or twenties with type 1 diabetes. The CDR3 loop is CASKGDSYNEQFF. CDR3 coding DNA: TGTGCCAGCAAGGGGGACTCCTACAATGAGCAGTTCTTC.